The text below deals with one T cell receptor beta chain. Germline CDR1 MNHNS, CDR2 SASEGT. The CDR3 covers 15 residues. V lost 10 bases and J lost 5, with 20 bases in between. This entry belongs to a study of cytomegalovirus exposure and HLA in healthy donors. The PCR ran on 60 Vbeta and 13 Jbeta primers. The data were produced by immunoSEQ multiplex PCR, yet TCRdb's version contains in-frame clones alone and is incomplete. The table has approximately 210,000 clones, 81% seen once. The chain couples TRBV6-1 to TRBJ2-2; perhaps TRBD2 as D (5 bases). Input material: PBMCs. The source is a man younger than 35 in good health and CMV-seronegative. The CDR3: CATQLVVLGTGELFF. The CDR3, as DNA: TGTGCCACGCAACTAGTCGTCCTGGGGACCGGGGAGCTGTTTTTT.